These T cell receptor beta chains were read from a single sample in a study of shared clonotypes between healthy human individuals. Generated by immunoSEQ multiplex PCR, the TCRdb table keeps only in-frame clones and is missing some. The repertoire holds roughly 1,100,000 clones, with approximately 76% as singletons. The sequenced material came from memory CD4+ T cells sorted from blood. The receptors here all came from a man aged 18 to 35 in good health. The CDR3 runs from the conserved cysteine through the conserved F or W. Fields, in order: CDR3 length, D gene, clone size, J gene, V gene, CDR3 protein, CDR3 DNA. The D gene is left open where the match is weak. The listing skips clone size in some rows; elsewhere it reads once, few, many or a size class.

14	TRBD1	NA	TRBJ2-7	TRBV5-6	CASSSGTGRREQYF	TGTGCCAGCAGCTCCGGGACAGGGAGACGCGAGCAGTACTTC
11	NA	few	TRBJ2-7	TRBV15	CATSNGYEQYF	TGTGCCACCAGTAACGGTTACGAGCAGTACTTC
15	TRBD2	NA	TRBJ2-1	TRBV11-1	CASSERGARYNEQFF	TGTGCCAGCAGCGAGCGGGGGGCTAGATACAATGAGCAGTTCTTC
15	TRBD2	once	TRBJ2-7	TRBV7-9	CASSPKLAGVAEQYF	TGTGCCAGCAGCCCGAAACTAGCGGGAGTCGCCGAGCAGTACTTC
15	NA	few	TRBJ1-5	TRBV6-1	CASSVRTDSNQPQHF	TGTGCCAGCAGTGTTAGGACGGATAGCAATCAGCCCCAGCATTTT
14	TRBD2	NA	TRBJ2-7	TRBV6-5	CASSLGLAALEQYF	TGTGCCAGCAGCTTGGGACTAGCGGCTTTGGAGCAGTACTTC
14	NA	NA	TRBJ2-7	TRBV4-3	CASSQEAGSYEQYF	TGCGCCAGCAGCCAAGAAGCTGGCTCCTACGAGCAGTACTTC
11	TRBD1	few	TRBJ1-2	TRBV7-4	CASSLGTGPYF	TGTGCCAGCAGCTTAGGGACAGGTCCCTACTTC
17	TRBD1	NA	TRBJ2-5	TRBV11-2	CASSLSGRQGALETQYF	TGTGCCAGCAGCCTAAGCGGCCGACAGGGGGCGCTTGAGACCCAGTACTTC
16	TRBD2	NA	TRBJ2-5	TRBV18	CASSPRLAGGQETQYF	TGTGCCAGCTCACCAAGACTAGCGGGAGGCCAAGAGACCCAGTACTTC
16	NA	NA	TRBJ1-2	TRBV5-8	CASSLGPAQGLYGYTF	TGTGCCAGCAGCTTGGGACCTGCGCAGGGCCTCTATGGCTACACCTTC
15	TRBD1	NA	TRBJ2-2	TRBV7-8	CASSFRDRVTGELFF	TGTGCCAGCAGCTTCCGGGACAGGGTGACCGGGGAGCTGTTTTTT
14	NA	NA	TRBJ2-2	TRBV10-3	CAISAGANTGELFF	TGTGCCATCAGTGCCGGGGCGAACACCGGGGAGCTGTTTTTT
14	TRBD1	few	TRBJ1-1	TRBV13	CASSRPTGGTEAFF	TGTGCCAGCAGCCGACCGACAGGGGGCACTGAAGCTTTCTTT
16	TRBD1	NA	TRBJ1-6	TRBV28	CASSQPRGVDNSPLHF	TGTGCCAGCAGTCAACCCAGGGGGGTGGATAATTCACCCCTCCACTTT